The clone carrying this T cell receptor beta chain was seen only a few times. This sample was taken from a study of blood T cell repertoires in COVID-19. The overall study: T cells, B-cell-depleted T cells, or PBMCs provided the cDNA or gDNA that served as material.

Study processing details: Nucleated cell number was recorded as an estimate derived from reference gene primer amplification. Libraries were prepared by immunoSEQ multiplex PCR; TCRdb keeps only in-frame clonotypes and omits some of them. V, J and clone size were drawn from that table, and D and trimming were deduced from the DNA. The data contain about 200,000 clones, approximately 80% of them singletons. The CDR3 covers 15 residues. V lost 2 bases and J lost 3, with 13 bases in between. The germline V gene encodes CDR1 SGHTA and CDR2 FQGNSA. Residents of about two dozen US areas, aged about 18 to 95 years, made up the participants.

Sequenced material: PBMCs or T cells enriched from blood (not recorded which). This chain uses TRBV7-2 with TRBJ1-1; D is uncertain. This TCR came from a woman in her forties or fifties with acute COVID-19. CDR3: CASSLSVNSDTEAFF. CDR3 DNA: TGTGCCAGCAGCTTATCTGTCAATTCGGACACTGAAGCTTTCTTT.